Presented here are 21 T cell receptor beta chains from one specimen sequenced in a study of cytomegalovirus exposure and HLA in healthy donors. The PCR made use of 60 Vbeta and 13 Jbeta primers. The assay was immunoSEQ multiplex PCR, and TCRdb's table has in-frame clones only and misses some. The sample yields about 180,000 clones, 80% seen once. What was sequenced was PBMCs. Every receptor here comes from a man aged 35-49 years in good health and CMV-seronegative.

The V gene is TRBV2, the J gene TRBJ2-7; 7 positions agree with TRBD1. Germline V gene sequence: CDR1 SNHLY, CDR2 FYNNEI. J was trimmed by 3 bases and V by 1 base; bases with no gene match: 6. The CDR3 has 15 amino acids. The CDR3 is CASSEVRGPYYEQYF. The CDR3 DNA sequence: TGTGCCAGCAGTGAAGTAAGGGGGCCCTACTACGAGCAGTACTTC.

This clone was seen only once. The chain recombines TRBV27 with TRBJ2-7; weak D call: TRBD2 (6 bases). CDR1 and CDR2 (germline): MNHEY, SMNVEV (reference sequence). V was clipped by 8 bases and J by 4 bases, with 18 bases between them. The CDR3 totals 14 residues. CDR3 loop: CASSRRGYMYEQYF. The CDR3 region has the DNA TGTGCCAGCTCCCGGAGGGGATACATGTACGAGCAGTACTTC.

The chain couples TRBV6-7 to TRBJ1-4, with a weak D call TRBD1 (5 bases). TRBV6-7 is labeled an ORF, and its function is uncertain. The CDR3 covers 13 residues. V was shortened by 5 bases and J by 7 bases, with 11 bases between the two germline ends. CDR3 amino acids: CASSRQPGEKLFF. The CDR3 DNA is TGTGCCAGCAGTAGACAGCCAGGTGAAAAACTGTTTTTT.

V usage is TRBV5-1 and J usage is TRBJ2-1, with TRBD2 identical over 8 bases. V lost 0 bases, J lost 3 bases, and 2 bases stayed unmatched. Germline CDR1 and CDR2: SGHRS and YFSETQ. CDR3 size: 15 residues. In DNA, the CDR3 is TGCGCCAGCAGCTTGGGGCGGGGGGACTACAATGAGCAGTTCTTC. It encodes CASSLGRGDYNEQFF.

This chain joins TRBV19 and TRBJ2-7; D might be TRBD2 (5 bases). Trimming removed 6 bases at V and 6 bases at J, with 9 bases between. The CDR3 extends over 11 amino acids. CDR1 LNHDA and CDR2 SQIVND come from the germline V gene (reference sequence). CDR3 loop: CASRGRGEQYF. The DNA of the CDR3 is TGTGCCAGTAGAGGGAGAGGCGAGCAGTACTTC.

The chain carries TRBV19 and TRBJ2-7; TRBD1 matches at 9 bases. Germline V lookup: CDR1 LNHDA, CDR2 SQIVND (reference sequence). The CDR3 totals 16 residues. With 3 bases clipped from V and 1 base from J, the junction kept 7 bases outside the gene matches. CDR3 coding DNA: TGTGCCAGTAGTATGGCGGGGACAGGGAGTTCCTACGAGCAGTACTTC. It is translated as CASSMAGTGSSYEQYF. The complete variable domain, with remaining parts taken from reference TRBV19 and TRBJ2-7, reads DGGITQSPKYLFRKEGQNVTLSCEQNLNHDAMYWYRQDPGQGLRLIYYSQIVNDFQKGDIAEGYSVSREKKESFPLTVTSAQKNPTAFYLCASSMAGTGSSYEQYFGPGTRLTVT.

The chain carries TRBV11-2 and TRBJ2-5; 8 positions match TRBD1. Trimming removed 4 bases from V and 4 bases from J; junction bases left unmatched: 11. This CDR3 is built from 16 residues. Germline loops: CDR1 SGHAT, CDR2 FQNNGV. The CDR3 DNA sequence: TGTGCCAGCAGCTCCGCCCGGACAGGGTTTGGAGAGACCCAGTACTTC. Its translation: CASSSARTGFGETQYF.

The chain uses TRBV6-5 and TRBJ1-3, with D unresolved. V lost 8 bases and J 8 bases, leaving 13 bases between the germline ends. CDR3 size: 12 residues. Germline loops: CDR1 MNHEY, CDR2 SVGAGI. The CDR3 loop reads CASGSPRDTIYF. In DNA, the CDR3 is TGTGCCAGCGGTTCTCCTCGTGACACCATATATTTT.

The chain recombines TRBV10-3 with TRBJ2-6; 10 bases map to TRBD1. The V segment lost 10 bases and the J segment 0 bases; nucleotides outside the gene matches: 12. The CDR3 consists of 18 residues. The germline gives CDR1 ENHRY, CDR2 SYGVKD. CDR3 coding DNA: TGTGCCACGAACCCGCGGACAGGGGGTAACTCTGGGGCCAACGTCCTGACTTTC. Protein sequence: CATNPRTGGNSGANVLTF.

The chain joins TRBV13 to TRBJ2-7; TRBD2 might be the D (7 bases). V lost 3 bases and J lost 7, with 19 bases in between. This CDR3 has 15 residues. Germline V gene data show CDR1 as PRHDT and CDR2 as FYEKMQ (reference sequence). CDR3 DNA: TGTGCCAGCAGCTTGCTTAGGGGGGGGGTAGGGGAGCAGTACTTC. Its translation is CASSLLRGGVGEQYF.

The chain employs TRBV2 and TRBJ1-1; TRBD1 matches at 7 bases. This CDR3 contains 15 residues. Germline lookup yields CDR1 SNHLY and CDR2 FYNNEI. V trimming: 10 bases; J trimming: 5 bases; junction bases outside the gene matches: 16. The CDR3 bases are TGTGCCATCGGCAAGTTCACAGGGGCGCGAACTGAAGCTTTCTTT. It yields the protein CAIGKFTGARTEAFF.

The chain combines TRBV18 with TRBJ2-7; D unclear. Germline values: CDR1 KGHSH, CDR2 LQKENI. V was cut by 3 bases and J by 2 bases, with 11 bases left in between. CDR3 length equals 14 residues. Written as DNA, the CDR3 is TGTGCCAGCTCACCGGCGGTCGCAACCTACGAGCAGTACTTC. It codes for CASSPAVATYEQYF. Full variable domain (remainder filled in from reference TRBV18 and TRBJ2-7): NAGVMQNPRHLVRRRGQEARLRCSPMKGHSHVYWYRQLPEEGLKFMVYLQKENIIDESGMPKERFSAEFPKEGPSILRIQQVVRGDSAAYFCASSPAVATYEQYFGPGTRLTVT.

The gene calls are TRBV27 and TRBJ2-1; 7 nucleotides agree with TRBD1. CDR3 length: 15 amino acids. J lost 10 bases, V lost 3 bases, and 12 bases had no gene match. Germline values: CDR1 MNHEY, CDR2 SMNVEV (reference sequence). In nucleotides, the CDR3 is TGTGCCAGCAGTTTTAGGTGGACAGGTCGACTCGAGCAGTTCTTC. This translates into CASSFRWTGRLEQFF.

The chain combines TRBV7-9 with TRBJ1-1; 8 bases line up with TRBD1. V was clipped by 1 base and J by 5 bases; unmatched bases: 9. The CDR3 covers 16 residues. Germline V gene lookup returns CDR1 SEHNR and CDR2 FQNEAQ (reference sequence). CDR3 sequence: CASSLVRRDRQTEAFF. CDR3 coding DNA: TGTGCCAGCAGCTTAGTTCGCCGGGACAGGCAAACTGAAGCTTTCTTT.

V gene TRBV7-9 combines with J gene TRBJ2-7, with 7 bases fitting TRBD2. This CDR3 is 16 amino acids long. V lost 5 bases to trimming and J lost 6 bases; unmatched junction nucleotides: 16. Per the germline V gene, CDR1 is SEHNR and CDR2 is FQNEAQ (reference sequence). CDR3 bases: TGTGCCAGCAGCCCCCCGCGGGGGACTCCCCGGGTCGAGCAGTACTTC. Translation: CASSPPRGTPRVEQYF.

V and J are TRBV19 and TRBJ2-6, with D uncertain. Germline CDR1 is LNHDA and CDR2 is SQIVND (reference sequence). Trimming removed 8 bases at V and 4 bases at J, with 9 bases between. This CDR3 is built from 13 residues. CDR3 loop: CASARSGANVLTF. The CDR3 DNA reads TGTGCCAGTGCGAGGTCCGGGGCCAACGTCCTGACTTTC.

The chain recombines TRBV18 with TRBJ1-1, with 10 nucleotides matching TRBD1. Germline loops: CDR1 KGHSH, CDR2 LQKENI. The CDR3 is 16 amino acids. The V segment lost 3 bases and the J segment 0 bases; nucleotides outside the gene matches: 4. CDR3 residues: CASSPPGQGMNTEAFF. CDR3 nucleotides: TGTGCCAGCTCACCTCCGGGACAGGGGATGAACACTGAAGCTTTCTTT.

The chain employs TRBV6-5 and TRBJ1-2, with TRBD1 as a possible D gene (5 bases). The CDR3 totals 13 residues. The germline V gene has CDR1 MNHEY and CDR2 SVGAGI. The V end was cut by 6 bases, the J end by 4 bases, with 12 bases between. CDR3 nucleotide sequence: TGTGCCAGCAGCCGACAGAGAGCCTATGGCTACACCTTC. Protein sequence: CASSRQRAYGYTF.

V and J are TRBV5-1 and TRBJ1-5, with 7 bases matching TRBD1. The length of the CDR3 is 15 residues. The J segment lost 5 bases and the V segment lost 4 bases, leaving 9 bases of the junction unmatched. Germline-derived CDR1 and CDR2 are SGHRS and YFSETQ. The CDR3 region has the DNA TGCGCCAGCAGCCAGGAAGGGGGCAAGGATCAGCCCCAGCATTTT. As protein: CASSQEGGKDQPQHF.

The gene calls are TRBV10-3 and TRBJ2-5; 11 positions match TRBD1. The ends lost 5 bases at V and 4 bases at J; junction bases unmatched: 6. Germline V gene data show CDR1 as ENHRY and CDR2 as SYGVKD. This CDR3 is 15 amino acids long. CDR3 sequence: CAISSRDRGGETQYF. The CDR3 coding sequence is TGTGCCATCAGTTCCCGGGACAGGGGGGGAGAGACCCAGTACTTC.

The V and J genes are TRBV6-5 and TRBJ2-7; TRBD2 aligns across 7 bases. From germline, CDR1 is MNHEY and CDR2 SVGAGI. With V trimmed by 2 bases and J by 6 bases, 7 bases remained unmatched. The CDR3 extends over 14 amino acids. CDR3 nucleotides: TGTGCCAGCAGTTACGGGGCGGGGGTCCGCGAGCAGTACTTC. Its translation is CASSYGAGVREQYF.